This TCR beta chain was recorded in a study of response to subunit inactivated influenza vaccine. Study-wide results and limits: The authors suggested that every seasonal influenza vaccination recruits few new T cells.

TCRdb redid the calling of the RT-PCR reads with MiXCR, one entry per CDR3 protein. The sample has about 240,000 distinct CDR3 sequences, more than 9% seen once; the top ten hold approximately 7.8%. With regard to this clonotype: The antigen is not known. It is unclear where the CDR3 begins or ends on the DNA, so no DNA is shown, and the CDR3 is as TCRdb lists it.

The CDR3 contains 15 residues when both ends are counted. Germline CDR1 is SGHRS and CDR2 is YFSETQ. The gene calls are TRBV5-1 and TRBJ2-2; whether TRBD2, the table's D call, matches the DNA was not checked. The clonotype comes from a man aged 50 to 59 who received an inactivated influenza vaccine. The sample was non-naive T cells sorted from PBMCs, taken approximately 15 days before vaccination. CDR3 sequence: CASSLAGEAPGSCFF.